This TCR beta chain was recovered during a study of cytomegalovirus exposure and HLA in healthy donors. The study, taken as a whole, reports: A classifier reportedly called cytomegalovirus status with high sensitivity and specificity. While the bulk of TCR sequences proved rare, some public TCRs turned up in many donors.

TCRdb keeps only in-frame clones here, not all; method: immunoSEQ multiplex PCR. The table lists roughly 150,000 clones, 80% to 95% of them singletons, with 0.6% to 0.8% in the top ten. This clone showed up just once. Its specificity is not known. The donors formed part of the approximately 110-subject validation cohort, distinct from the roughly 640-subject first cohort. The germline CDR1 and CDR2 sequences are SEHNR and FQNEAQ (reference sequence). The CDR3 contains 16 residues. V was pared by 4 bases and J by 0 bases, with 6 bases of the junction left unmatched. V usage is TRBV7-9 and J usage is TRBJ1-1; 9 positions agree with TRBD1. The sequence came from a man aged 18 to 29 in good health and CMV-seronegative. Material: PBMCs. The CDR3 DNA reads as TGTGCCAGCAGCTCTACCCGACAGGGGGTGAACACTGAAGCTTTCTTT. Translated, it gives CASSSTRQGVNTEAFF.